This T cell receptor (beta chain) was recovered during a study of blood T cells in healthy people across ages. Findings and caveats of the study: Because sorting was not performed, PBMCs prevented conclusive naive versus antigen-experienced comparison.

This clonotype was observed a handful of times. Antigen specificity is unknown. V was shortened by 1 base and J by 1 base, with 16 bases between the two germline ends. This CDR3 comprises 17 residues. CDR1 SGHVS and CDR2 FQNEAQ come from the germline V gene. Together with a sample-barcoded 5' primer, a J-beta primer mix was included in a second PCR lasting 7 to 11 cycles. TCRdb re-called the 5' RACE reads through MiXCR, storing one row per CDR3 protein. Of around 1,000,000 distinct CDR3 sequences listed, under 30% are singletons. The same specimen was also included in a second study, on T cells of mothers and their children. That paper notes: The donor cohort consisted of three healthy Caucasian mothers and their six children.

The rearrangement links TRBV7-8 to TRBJ1-2; D may be TRBD1 (5 bases). This TCR was sampled from a girl aged 2 to 9 in good health. Sequencing was done on a sample of blood. The CDR3 DNA is TGTGCCAGCAGCTTAGGGGGCGGGGACCCTCTTAACTATGGCTACACCTTC. Its translation: CASSLGGGDPLNYGYTF.